This T cell receptor beta chain appears in the sequencing data of a study of post-analysis software for immune sequencing data. Study-level results: F measure grouped same-batch samples tightly together.

Unique molecular identifiers were built into the TCR beta cDNA libraries. TCRdb passed the PCR reads through MiXCR, listing each CDR3 protein once. The sample records about 820,000 distinct CDR3 sequences, under 70% being singletons. As regards this clonotype: The antigen is unknown.

The source of this sequence is a girl under 18 with multiple sclerosis. Sequenced sample: blood.

CDR3 sequence: CASSLYGGLSNEQFF. The CDR3 DNA sequence: TGTGCCAGCAGTTTATACGGGGGGTTGAGCAATGAGCAGTTCTTC. The genes are TRBV27 and TRBJ2-1; 7 nucleotides match TRBD2. Germline CDR1 reads MNHEY; CDR2 reads SMNVEV (reference sequence). The ends lost 1 base at V and 6 bases at J; junction bases unmatched: 6. This CDR3 comprises 15 residues.